This TCR beta chain came from a study of T cell repertoires in cytomegalovirus infection. For the study at large: Both a matching HLA type and CMV infection were indicated by public TCR beta signatures. Study-wide findings and caveats: What dominated the ex vivo response were HLA-C-restricted CMV-specific TCR beta clonotypes.

In this sample, this clonotype turned up many times. What it binds is not known. With 5 bases removed from V and 4 bases from J, the gap between germline ends came to 27 bases. Germline values: CDR1 SGHTA, CDR2 FQGNSA. The CDR3 totals 19 residues. TCRdb fed the reads into MiXCR, producing one record per CDR3 protein. The sample includes around 540,000 distinct CDR3 sequences, about 33% of them seen just once. The sequence derives from a human donor in good health (CMV status not recorded). Some clones in this sample may be carry-over from other donors' samples. The chain is built from TRBV7-2 and TRBJ2-1; D could derive from TRBD1 or TRBD2 (6 bases each). Sequencing used cultured PBMCs, obtained from culture after CMV antigen stimulation. DNA of the CDR3: TGTGCCAGCAGCAAGAGGGGGTCGGAGGGCTACACTCTATACAATGAGCAGTTCTTC. Its protein is CASSKRGSEGYTLYNEQFF.